These 20 T cell receptor beta chains share one sample of origin, sequenced in a study of CD8+ T cells in alopecia areata. Treatment denoted: oral pan-JAK inhibitor, 5-10 mg twice daily. Following extraction, RNA underwent reverse transcription to cDNA, which served as the sequencing template. Using immunoSEQ multiplex PCR, the repertoire was profiled, and TCRdb retains in-frame clones only, with some absent. The sample records some 200,000 clones, more than 45% being singletons. The specimen was CD4+ T cells sorted from blood, collected at week 4, from a patient treated with tofacitinib. Receptors were obtained from a human donor with alopecia areata.

The chain employs TRBV29-1 and TRBJ2-5; the match to TRBD1 covers 8 bases. CDR1 and CDR2 (germline): SQVTM, ANQGSEA. This CDR3 has 13 amino acids. CDR3 coding DNA: TGCAGAGCCGGACAGGGAGGTCAAGAGACCCAGTACTTC. This sequence encodes CRAGQGGQETQYF.

Comments on this clone: Other DNA sequences from this sample encode an identical CDR3 as well. V gene TRBV5-1 combines with J gene TRBJ1-1; D is uncertain. The CDR3 sequence is 14 residues long. Deletions cut 0 bases from V and 5 bases from J, with 11 bases between. Germline values: CDR1 SGHRS, CDR2 YFSETQ. CDR3 sequence: CASSLAGGNTEAFF. CDR3 in DNA: TGCGCCAGCAGCTTGGCCGGAGGGAATACTGAAGCTTTCTTT.

The J gene is TRBJ2-5, the V gene TRBV4-3; weak D call: TRBD2 (5 bases). Germline-derived CDR1 and CDR2 are LGHNA and YSLEER. Between the trimmed V and J ends, which lost 0 bases and 5 bases, there was a span of 13 bases. The CDR3 covers 15 residues. The CDR3 DNA sequence: TGCGCCAGCAGCCAAGATCAAGCGGCGGTCGAGACCCAGTACTTC. Translation gives CASSQDQAAVETQYF.

CDR3 loop: CASSEDSGYGYTF. CDR3 DNA: TGTGCCAGCAGTGAAGATAGCGGCTATGGCTACACCTTC. This sequence joins TRBV6-1 and TRBJ1-2; D call uncertain. The V end was cut by 1 base, the J end by 4 bases, with 7 bases between. This CDR3 has 13 residues. The germline V gene encodes CDR1 MNHNS and CDR2 SASEGT.

The V gene is TRBV11-2, the J gene TRBJ2-3, with D perhaps given as TRBD1 or TRBD2 (5 bases each). Germline loops: CDR1 SGHAT, CDR2 FQNNGV. The CDR3 totals 17 residues. V was trimmed by 0 bases and J by 0 bases, leaving 13 bases between them. The CDR3 region has the DNA TGTGCCAGCAGCTTAGATCGAGGGGTTGCTAGCACAGATACGCAGTATTTT. Amino acids: CASSLDRGVASTDTQYF.

V gene TRBV2 combines with J gene TRBJ2-1, with TRBD2 identical over 7 bases. The CDR3 loop spans 13 amino acids. V shed 9 bases and J 4 bases; nucleotides not matched to a gene: 6. CDR1 and CDR2 from the germline V gene are SNHLY and FYNNEI. CDR3 sequence: CASNRDYYNEQFF. In DNA, the CDR3 is TGTGCCAGTAACCGGGACTATTACAATGAGCAGTTCTTC.

The genes are TRBV2 and TRBJ2-5, with a tentative D call TRBD1 (6 bases). Germline loops: CDR1 SNHLY, CDR2 FYNNEI. The CDR3 totals 14 residues. The V gene lost 6 bases and the J gene lost 1 base, with 12 bases spanning the gap. The CDR3 sequence is CASRAGVIQETQYF. In nucleotides, the CDR3 is TGTGCCAGCAGGGCAGGGGTTATCCAAGAGACCCAGTACTTC. Full variable domain (missing parts from reference TRBV2 and TRBJ2-5): EPEVTQTPSHQVTQMGQEVILRCVPISNHLYFYWYRQILGQKVEFLVSFYNNEISEKSEIFDDQFSVERPDGSNFTLKIRSTKLEDSAMYFCASRAGVIQETQYFGPGTRLLVL.

This clone showed up just a few times. The chain uses TRBV29-1 and TRBJ2-1; 7 positions match TRBD1. This CDR3 contains 11 residues. Germline CDR1 reads SQVTM; CDR2 reads ANQGSEA. Trimming at V came to 5 bases and at J to 15 bases, leaving 10 bases not matched to a gene. CDR3 DNA sequence: TGCAGCGTTTTTAGGGGGCGGATACTGTTCTTC. Translating it yields CSVFRGRILFF.

The chain links TRBV6-6 to TRBJ1-5; D unresolved. Germline CDR1 is MNHNY and CDR2 is SVGAGI (reference sequence). V lost 7 bases and J 5 bases, leaving 12 bases between the germline ends. This CDR3 has 13 residues. CDR3 amino acids: CASTQVGDQPQHF. As DNA, the CDR3 is TGTGCCAGCACCCAGGTGGGTGATCAGCCCCAGCATTTT.

This CDR3 reads CASSVQGSTYNEQFF. The CDR3 coding sequence is TGTGCCAGCAGCGTGCAGGGGTCAACCTACAATGAGCAGTTCTTC. This rearrangement joins TRBV9 to TRBJ2-1, with a possible D match to TRBD1 (6 bases). The CDR3 runs to 15 residues. Trimming left V 2 bases short and J 2 bases short, with 11 bases between. The V gene's germline CDR1 is SGDLS and CDR2 YYNGEE.

V usage is TRBV13 and J usage is TRBJ1-2; TRBD1 matches 11 bases. Germline CDR1 is PRHDT and CDR2 is FYEKMQ (reference sequence). V was pared by 6 bases and J by 7 bases, with 7 bases of the junction left unmatched. The CDR3 runs 14 residues. The CDR3 protein is CASSKRTGGSGYTF. The DNA of the CDR3 is TGTGCCAGCAGTAAGAGGACAGGGGGCTCTGGCTACACCTTC.

The V gene is TRBV10-3, the J gene TRBJ1-1, with D unresolved. The CDR3 runs 13 residues. Trimming cost V 4 bases and J 7 bases, with 13 bases left between them. Germline CDR1 is ENHRY and CDR2 is SYGVKD. DNA of the CDR3: TGTGCCATCAGTGGGCCCTCAAGGAATGAAGCTTTCTTT. As protein: CAISGPSRNEAFF.

CDR3 in amino acids: CASSTGLAGPGELFF. The CDR3 nucleotides read TGCGCCAGCAGCACTGGGTTAGCTGGCCCCGGGGAGCTGTTTTTT. V gene TRBV4-3 combines with J gene TRBJ2-2; D remains unclear. This CDR3 has 15 residues. Germline CDR1 reads LGHNA; CDR2 reads YSLEER. Trimming left V 5 bases short and J 6 bases short, with 16 bases between.

The gene calls are TRBV15 and TRBJ1-5; no reliable D call. Germline CDR1 is LNHNV and CDR2 is YYDKDF (reference sequence). V shed 7 bases and J shed 5 bases, with 12 bases lying between them. The CDR3 spans 13 residues. CDR3 bases: TGTGCCACCACCGAGGCCCGGGATCAGCCCCAGCATTTT. This gives the protein CATTEARDQPQHF.

The V and J genes are TRBV29-1 and TRBJ1-1; TRBD1 aligns across 7 bases. This CDR3 contains 14 residues. J was trimmed by 4 bases and V by 3 bases; bases with no gene match: 8. Per germline, CDR1 SQVTM and CDR2 ANQGSEA. The CDR3 loop is CSVDRGGMVTEAFF. As DNA, the CDR3 is TGCAGCGTTGATAGAGGGGGCATGGTCACTGAAGCTTTCTTT. Drawing the rest from reference TRBV29-1 and TRBJ1-1, the complete variable domain is SAVISQKPSRDICQRGTSLTIQCQVDSQVTMMFWYRQQPGQSLTLIATANQGSEATYESGFVIDKFPISRPNLTFSTLTVSNMSPEDSSIYLCSVDRGGMVTEAFFGQGTRLTVV.

This clone has only a few counts. The chain combines TRBV2 with TRBJ2-5, with D perhaps TRBD2 (5 bases). Germline values: CDR1 SNHLY, CDR2 FYNNEI. The CDR3 totals 13 residues. Trimming removed 9 bases from V and 11 bases from J, with 22 bases in between. Here the CDR3 reads CASGSEFLGGQYF. The DNA of the CDR3 is TGTGCCAGTGGGTCTGAGTTTTTGGGCGGGCAGTACTTC.

V and J are TRBV7-9 and TRBJ2-7; TRBD2 is a possible D gene (7 bases). Germline V gene sequence: CDR1 SEHNR, CDR2 FQNEAQ (reference sequence). V was shortened by 7 bases and J by 3 bases, with 16 bases between the two germline ends. There are 14 residues in the CDR3. The CDR3 DNA reads as TGTGCCAGCACCTTTGGGGGGGGACACTACGAGCAGTACTTC. It codes for CASTFGGGHYEQYF. Drawing the rest from reference TRBV7-9 and TRBJ2-7, the complete variable domain is DTGVSQNPRHKITKRGQNVTFRCDPISEHNRLYWYRQTLGQGPEFLTYFQNEAQLEKSRLLSDRFSAERPKGSFSTLEIQRTEQGDSAMYLCASTFGGGHYEQYFGPGTRLTVT.

The chain employs TRBV10-3 and TRBJ1-4; the D is unclear. The CDR3 contains 13 residues. The germline V gene has CDR1 ENHRY and CDR2 SYGVKD. V gave up 4 bases and J gave up 7 bases, with 10 bases separating them. CDR3 loop: CAISGGDREKLFF. The CDR3 DNA is TGTGCCATCAGTGGGGGAGATCGTGAAAAACTGTTTTTT.

A few counts support this clone. The sample carries other DNA sequences with the same CDR3. V usage is TRBV7-6 and J usage is TRBJ2-5, with D perhaps TRBD1 (6 bases). The CDR3 loop spans 14 amino acids. Germline CDR1 reads SGHVS; CDR2 reads FNYEAQ. The V gene lost 1 base and the J gene lost 4 bases, with 10 bases spanning the gap. This CDR3 reads CASSLGGRGETQYF. The CDR3 nucleotides are TGTGCCAGCAGCTTAGGAGGCAGGGGAGAGACCCAGTACTTC.

The CDR3 loop reads CASSSYTDPYEQYF. CDR3 bases: TGTGCCAGCAGTTCATACACGGACCCCTACGAGCAGTACTTC. The V gene is TRBV5-4, the J gene TRBJ2-7; D is undetermined. The CDR3 covers 14 residues. The V end lost 5 bases, the J end lost 2 bases, and 14 bases lay between the germline ends. CDR1 is SGHNT, CDR2 YYREEE, per germline (reference sequence). Looking up the rest from reference TRBV5-4 and TRBJ2-7 gives the full variable domain: ETGVTQSPTHLIKTRGQQVTLRCSSQSGHNTVSWYQQALGQGPQFIFQYYREEENGRGNFPPRFSGLQFPNYSSELNVNALELDDSALYLCASSSYTDPYEQYFGPGTRLTVT.